The rows below give T cell receptor beta chains drawn from one sample of a study of shared clonotypes between healthy human individuals. Libraries were prepared by immunoSEQ multiplex PCR; TCRdb keeps only in-frame clonotypes and omits some of them. Among approximately 1,500,000 clones, 95% to 99% were seen once, and the ten largest hold 0.4% to 0.45%. The sample comprised naive CD4+ T cells sorted from blood. These receptors originate from a man in his thirties or forties in good health. The CDR3 runs from the conserved cysteine through the conserved F or W. The D gene is left open where the match is weak. Rows give clone size only sometimes, using once, few, many, or a class for an expanded clone.

j_call clone_size v_call cdr3_length d_call cdr3_aa cdr3_nt
TRBJ2-1 NA TRBV30 13 NA CAWSLDMGWKQFF TGTGCCTGGAGTTTGGACATGGGATGGAAGCAGTTCTTC
TRBJ2-7 NA TRBV5-5 16 TRBD1 CASSPSGGTGVGEQYF TGTGCCAGCAGCCCAAGCGGCGGGACAGGAGTCGGCGAGCAGTACTTC
TRBJ1-3 once TRBV5-5 13 NA CASSLVQGNTIYF TGTGCCAGCAGCTTGGTTCAAGGAAACACCATATATTTT
TRBJ2-1 NA TRBV18 13 NA CASSPPGSNEQFF TGTGCCAGCTCACCACCCGGGAGTAATGAGCAGTTCTTC
TRBJ1-5 NA TRBV29-1 13 NA CSVGDRLNQPQHF TGCAGCGTTGGAGACAGGCTCAATCAGCCCCAGCATTTT
TRBJ2-4 few TRBV20-1 11 NA CSARVGNIQYF TGCAGTGCTAGGGTCGGAAACATTCAGTACTTC
TRBJ2-1 NA TRBV5-1 15 TRBD2 CASSPTSGAYNEQFF TGCGCCAGCAGCCCGACTAGCGGGGCGTACAATGAGCAGTTCTTC
TRBJ1-1 NA TRBV5-1 14 NA CASSPTEGLTEAFF TGCGCCAGCAGCCCCACCGAGGGGTTGACTGAAGCTTTCTTT
TRBJ1-2 NA TRBV2 14 NA CASSEAGVPYGYTF TGTGCCAGCAGTGAAGCCGGGGTTCCCTATGGCTACACCTTC
TRBJ2-5 NA TRBV20-1 11 NA CSARNQETQYF TGCAGTGCTAGAAATCAAGAGACCCAGTACTTC
TRBJ2-1 NA TRBV29-1 15 TRBD2 CSGRGTSGIYNEQFF TGCAGCGGACGGGGGACTAGCGGTATCTACAATGAGCAGTTCTTC
TRBJ1-4 NA TRBV18 14 NA CASSPGEKDQKLFF TGTGCCAGCTCACCAGGAGAGAAGGATCAAAAACTGTTTTTT
TRBJ2-3 NA TRBV5-1 14 NA CASSPGQSTDTQYF TGCGCCAGCAGCCCGGGACAAAGCACAGATACGCAGTATTTT
TRBJ2-1 NA TRBV11-3 16 NA CASSLDLGSSYNEQFF TGTGCCAGCAGCTTAGATTTAGGGAGCTCCTACAATGAGCAGTTCTTC
TRBJ2-7 NA TRBV6-6 12 NA CASSYAAFEQYF TGTGCCAGCAGTTATGCGGCGTTCGAGCAGTACTTC
TRBJ1-3 once TRBV5-1 16 TRBD1 CASSWGQGAPRNTIYF TGCGCCAGCAGCTGGGGACAGGGGGCGCCTAGAAACACCATATATTTT
TRBJ2-1 once TRBV5-1 13 NA CASSLGQYNEQFF TGCGCCAGCAGCTTAGGACAGTACAATGAGCAGTTCTTC
TRBJ2-7 NA TRBV9 15 TRBD2 CASSVLAGGPYEQYF TGTGCCAGCAGCGTCCTAGCGGGAGGGCCTTACGAGCAGTACTTC
TRBJ2-2 NA TRBV11-2 13 NA CASTPGLAGELFF TGTGCCAGCACCCCCGGTCTCGCCGGGGAGCTGTTTTTT
TRBJ1-3 NA TRBV7-6 17 NA CASSLEMGQHSGNTIYF TGTGCCAGCAGCTTAGAGATGGGACAACACTCTGGAAACACCATATATTTT
TRBJ1-4 NA TRBV6-5 13 TRBD1 CASSKGQLEKLFF TGTGCCAGCAGTAAGGGACAGTTAGAAAAACTGTTTTTT
TRBJ1-1 NA TRBV28 13 NA CASSRQRNTEAFF TGTGCCAGCAGTCGACAGAGAAACACTGAAGCTTTCTTT
TRBJ2-1 NA TRBV29-1 13 NA CSVEEGGYNEQFF TGCAGCGTTGAAGAGGGAGGTTACAATGAGCAGTTCTTC
TRBJ2-2 once TRBV2 13 NA CARDGANTGELFF TGTGCCAGAGACGGGGCGAACACCGGGGAGCTGTTTTTT
TRBJ2-2 NA TRBV27 15 NA CASSLGREGTGELFF TGTGCCAGCAGTTTAGGCAGGGAAGGTACCGGGGAGCTGTTTTTT
TRBJ2-7 NA TRBV5-1 16 NA CASSFEWGPLGYEQYF TGCGCCAGCAGCTTCGAATGGGGGCCGCTCGGCTACGAGCAGTACTTC
TRBJ2-1 NA TRBV10-1 15 TRBD1 CASSLTGGAFIEQFF TGCGCCAGCAGTCTAACAGGGGGCGCTTTCATTGAGCAGTTCTTC
TRBJ1-2 NA TRBV11-1 14 NA CASSDTPGHGGYTF TGTGCCAGCAGCGATACCCCAGGGCATGGTGGCTACACTTTC
TRBJ2-2 NA TRBV15 13 TRBD2 CATERGNTGELFF TGTGCCACAGAGCGGGGGAACACCGGGGAGCTGTTTTTT
TRBJ2-5 NA TRBV15 15 TRBD1 CATSRFDRGPETQYF TGTGCCACCAGCAGATTTGACAGGGGTCCTGAGACCCAGTACTTC
TRBJ1-3 NA TRBV4-3 14 TRBD1 CASSRDSSGNTIYF TGCGCCAGCAGCCGGGACAGCTCTGGAAACACCATATATTTT
TRBJ2-7 NA TRBV28 11 NA CASGASYEQYF TGTGCCAGCGGGGCAAGCTACGAGCAGTACTTC
TRBJ2-4 NA TRBV18 15 TRBD2 CASSPSGVAKNIQYF TGTGCCAGCTCACCGAGCGGGGTAGCCAAAAACATTCAGTACTTC
TRBJ2-6 NA TRBV4-3 17 NA CASSQEEGSAGANVLTF TGCGCCAGCAGCCAAGAGGAGGGATCGGCCGGGGCCAACGTCCTGACTTTC
TRBJ2-3 NA TRBV6-1 15 TRBD2 CASSEQLAGADTQYF TGTGCCAGCAGTGAACAACTAGCGGGAGCGGATACGCAGTATTTT
TRBJ2-3 NA TRBV5-6 15 TRBD1 CASSLPDRERDTQYF TGTGCCAGCAGCTTGCCCGACAGGGAAAGAGATACGCAGTATTTT
TRBJ2-5 NA TRBV29-1 14 TRBD2 CSVGAIAGVETQYF TGCAGCGTTGGGGCGATAGCGGGAGTAGAGACCCAGTACTTC
TRBJ2-6 NA TRBV5-1 13 NA CASSFSGANVLTF TGCGCCAGCAGCTTTTCAGGGGCCAACGTCCTGACTTTC
TRBJ1-1 NA TRBV14 14 NA CASSQTGFGAEAFF TGTGCCAGCAGCCAGACGGGGTTTGGCGCTGAAGCTTTCTTT
TRBJ2-3 NA TRBV28 17 TRBD1 CASSENIRDRGIRTQYF TGTGCCAGCAGTGAAAACATCCGGGACAGGGGAATACGGACGCAGTATTTT
TRBJ1-2 NA TRBV5-1 13 TRBD1 CASSYGQGRPCTF TGCGCCAGCAGCTACGGACAGGGGCGACCTTGCACCTTC
TRBJ2-1 NA TRBV5-1 12 NA CASSLARNEQFF TGCGCCAGCAGCTTGGCACGCAATGAGCAGTTCTTC
TRBJ2-7 NA TRBV5-1 14 TRBD1 CASSLTTGGYEQYF TGCGCCAGCAGCTTGACCACAGGGGGTTACGAGCAGTACTTC
TRBJ1-2 NA TRBV7-2 15 NA CASSSRGGRGYGYTF TGTGCCAGCAGCTCAAGGGGGGGCCGAGGCTATGGCTACACCTTC
TRBJ2-1 NA TRBV7-8 13 NA CASGYRVTNEQFF TGTGCCAGCGGATACAGGGTTACCAATGAGCAGTTCTTC
TRBJ1-1 NA TRBV7-9 14 TRBD1 CASSNRGLGTEAFF TGTGCCAGCAGTAACAGGGGGCTTGGCACTGAAGCTTTCTTT
TRBJ1-5 NA TRBV5-1 15 NA CASSLDFGVDQPQHF TGCGCCAGCAGCTTGGACTTTGGGGTCGATCAGCCCCAGCATTTT